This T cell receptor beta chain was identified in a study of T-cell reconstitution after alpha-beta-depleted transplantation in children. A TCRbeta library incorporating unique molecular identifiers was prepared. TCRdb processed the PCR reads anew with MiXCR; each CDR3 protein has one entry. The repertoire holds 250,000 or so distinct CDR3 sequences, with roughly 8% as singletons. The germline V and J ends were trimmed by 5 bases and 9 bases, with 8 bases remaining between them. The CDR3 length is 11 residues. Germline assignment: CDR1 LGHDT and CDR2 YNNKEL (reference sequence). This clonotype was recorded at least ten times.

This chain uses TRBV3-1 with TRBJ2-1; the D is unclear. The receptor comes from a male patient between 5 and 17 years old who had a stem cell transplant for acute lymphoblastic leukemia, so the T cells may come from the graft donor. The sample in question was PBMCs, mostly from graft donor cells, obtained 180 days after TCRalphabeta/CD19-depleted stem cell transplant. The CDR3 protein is CASSVTGEQFF. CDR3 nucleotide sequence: TGTGCCAGCAGCGTGACGGGTGAGCAGTTCTTC.